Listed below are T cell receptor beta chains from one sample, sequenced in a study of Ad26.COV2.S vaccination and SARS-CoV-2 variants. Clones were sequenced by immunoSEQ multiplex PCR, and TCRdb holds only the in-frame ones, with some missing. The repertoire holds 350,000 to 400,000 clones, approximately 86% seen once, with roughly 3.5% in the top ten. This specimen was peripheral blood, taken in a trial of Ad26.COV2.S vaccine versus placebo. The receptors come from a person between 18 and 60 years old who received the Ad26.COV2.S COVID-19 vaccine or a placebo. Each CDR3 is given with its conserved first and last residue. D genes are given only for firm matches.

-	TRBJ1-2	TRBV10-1	CASSATGYGYTF
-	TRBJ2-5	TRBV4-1	CASSRSGLQETQYF
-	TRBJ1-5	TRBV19	CATNAKGGGAQPQHF
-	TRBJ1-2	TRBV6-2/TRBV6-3	CASTYPSSGVSYTF
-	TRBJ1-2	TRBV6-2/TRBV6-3	CASSSLSKELNYGYTF
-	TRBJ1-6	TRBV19	CASGDGAAYNSPLHF
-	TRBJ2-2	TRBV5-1	CASSLGSGLNTGELFF
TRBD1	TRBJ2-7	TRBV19	CARTWDSYSYEQYF
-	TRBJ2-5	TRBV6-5	CASSYSERVKGAQYF
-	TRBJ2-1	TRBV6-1	CASSDGQTSYNEQFF
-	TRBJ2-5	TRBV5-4	CASSPAGEGEETQYF
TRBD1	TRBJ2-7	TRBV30	CAWRRTGGAGQYF
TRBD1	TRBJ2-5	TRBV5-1	CASSWTGGQETQYF
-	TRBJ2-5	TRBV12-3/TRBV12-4	CASSLGVETQYF
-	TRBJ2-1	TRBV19	CATVGTKQFF
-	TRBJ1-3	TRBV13	CASSLGDASSGNTIYF
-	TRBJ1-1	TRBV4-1	CASSQGSSEAFF
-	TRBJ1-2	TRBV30	CAWSFGIYGYTF
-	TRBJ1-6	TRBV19	CASSPQAHNSPLHF
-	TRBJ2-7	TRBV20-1	CSASGSGTSYEQYF
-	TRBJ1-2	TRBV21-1	CASSSGQGFNGYTF
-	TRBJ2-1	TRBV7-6	CASSLETILDEQFF
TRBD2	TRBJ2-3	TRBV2	CASSAGTISTDTQYF
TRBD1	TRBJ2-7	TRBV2	CASRRDSTYEQYF
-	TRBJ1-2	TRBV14	CASSWRRGSHYGYTF
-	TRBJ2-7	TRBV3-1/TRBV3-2	CASSQGVRSSYEQYF
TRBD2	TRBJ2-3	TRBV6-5	CASNLAGGRTDTQYF
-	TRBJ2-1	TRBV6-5	CASSYSQGSYNEQFF
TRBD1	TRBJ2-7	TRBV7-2	CASSWSGQLDYEQYF
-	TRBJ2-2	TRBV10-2	CASSVTRTKNTGELFF
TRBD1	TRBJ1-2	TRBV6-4	CASSDSPTGVDGYTF
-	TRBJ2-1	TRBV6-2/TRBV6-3	CASSYGPAGYNEQFF
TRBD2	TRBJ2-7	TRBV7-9	CASTGGTYEQYF
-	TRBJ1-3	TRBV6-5	CASTSVPGNTIYF
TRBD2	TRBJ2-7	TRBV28	CASSSPGLAPYEQYF
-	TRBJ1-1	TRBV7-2	CASSLESGAFF
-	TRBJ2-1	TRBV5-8	CASSSPLLLDSPSNEQFF
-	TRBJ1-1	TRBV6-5	CASSYFGRGGTEAFF
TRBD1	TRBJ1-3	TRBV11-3	CASSLGQGGNTIYF
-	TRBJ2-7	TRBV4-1	CASSHDLFGYEQYF
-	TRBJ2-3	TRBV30	CAWSVSNTQYF
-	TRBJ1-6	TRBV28	CASSTSGGGSSPLHF
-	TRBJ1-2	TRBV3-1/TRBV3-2	CASTTTGSGYTF
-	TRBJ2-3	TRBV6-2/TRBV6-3	CASSYIWPERRDTQYF
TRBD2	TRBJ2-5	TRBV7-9	CASSFASGGGGETQYF
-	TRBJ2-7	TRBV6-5	CASSYSGKGGYEQYF
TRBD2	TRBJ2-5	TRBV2	CASSELAGEETQYF
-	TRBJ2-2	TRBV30	CARRGGGGADNTGELFF
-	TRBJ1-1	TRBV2	CASSEASGNTEAFF
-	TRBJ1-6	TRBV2	CASSERTAFYNSPLHF
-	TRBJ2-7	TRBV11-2	CASSFGRGTYEQYF